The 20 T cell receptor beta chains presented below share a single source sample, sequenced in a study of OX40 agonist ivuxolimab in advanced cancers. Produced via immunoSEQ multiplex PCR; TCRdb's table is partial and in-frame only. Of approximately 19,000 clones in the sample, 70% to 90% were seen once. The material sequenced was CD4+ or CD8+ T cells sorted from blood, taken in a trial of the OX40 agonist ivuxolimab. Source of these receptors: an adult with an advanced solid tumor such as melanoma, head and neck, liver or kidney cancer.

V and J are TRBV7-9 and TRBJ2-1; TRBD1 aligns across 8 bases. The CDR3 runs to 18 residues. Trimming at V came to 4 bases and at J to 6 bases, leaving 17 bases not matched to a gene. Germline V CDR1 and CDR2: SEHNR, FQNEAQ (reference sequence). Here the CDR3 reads CASSSVPSGTGFTNEQFF. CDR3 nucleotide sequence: TGTGCCAGCAGCTCAGTACCCTCCGGGACAGGATTCACCAATGAGCAGTTCTTC.

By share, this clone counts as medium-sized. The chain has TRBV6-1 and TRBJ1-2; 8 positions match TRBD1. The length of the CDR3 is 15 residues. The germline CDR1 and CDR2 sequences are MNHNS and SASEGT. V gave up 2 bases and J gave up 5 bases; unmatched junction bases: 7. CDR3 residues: CASSESQGAGYGYTF. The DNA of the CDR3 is TGTGCCAGCAGTGAATCGCAGGGGGCAGGGTATGGCTACACCTTC.

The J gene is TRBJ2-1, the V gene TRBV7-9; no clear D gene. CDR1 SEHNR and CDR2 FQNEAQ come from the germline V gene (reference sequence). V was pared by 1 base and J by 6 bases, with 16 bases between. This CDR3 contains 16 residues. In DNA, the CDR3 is TGTGCCAGCAGCTTAGGACGGGTCGTACAGTCCAATGAGCAGTTCTTC. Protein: CASSLGRVVQSNEQFF.

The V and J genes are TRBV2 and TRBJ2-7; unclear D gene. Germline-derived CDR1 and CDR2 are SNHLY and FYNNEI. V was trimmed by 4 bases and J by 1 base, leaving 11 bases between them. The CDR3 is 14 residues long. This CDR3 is CASSGTATSYEQYF. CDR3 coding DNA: TGTGCCAGCAGTGGAACAGCTACTTCCTACGAGCAGTACTTC.

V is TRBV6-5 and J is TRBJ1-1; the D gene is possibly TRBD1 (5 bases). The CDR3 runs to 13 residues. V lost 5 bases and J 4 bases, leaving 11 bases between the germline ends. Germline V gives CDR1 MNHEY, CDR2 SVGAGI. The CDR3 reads CASSRTGGTEAFF. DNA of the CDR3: TGTGCCAGCAGTCGCACCGGGGGCACTGAAGCTTTCTTT.

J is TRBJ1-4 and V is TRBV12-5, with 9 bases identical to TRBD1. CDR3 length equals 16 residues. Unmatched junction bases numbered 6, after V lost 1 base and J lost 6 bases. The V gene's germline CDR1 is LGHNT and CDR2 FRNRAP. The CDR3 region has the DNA TGTGCTAGTGGTTTGGGGACCACAGGGGGCTATGAAAAACTGTTTTTT. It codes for CASGLGTTGGYEKLFF.

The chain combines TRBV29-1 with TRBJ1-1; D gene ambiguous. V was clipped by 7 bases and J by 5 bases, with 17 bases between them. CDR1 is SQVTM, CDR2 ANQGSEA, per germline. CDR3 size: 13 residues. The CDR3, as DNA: TGCAGCGCCCGCGAGGTGGGGTCTACTGAAGCTTTCTTT. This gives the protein CSAREVGSTEAFF.

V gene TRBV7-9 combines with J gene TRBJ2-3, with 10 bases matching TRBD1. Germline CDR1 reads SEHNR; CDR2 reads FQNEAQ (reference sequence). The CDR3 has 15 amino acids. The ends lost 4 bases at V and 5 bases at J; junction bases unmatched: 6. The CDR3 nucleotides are TGTGCCAGCAGCTGGGGACAGGGGAACCTAGATACGCAGTATTTT. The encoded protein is CASSWGQGNLDTQYF.

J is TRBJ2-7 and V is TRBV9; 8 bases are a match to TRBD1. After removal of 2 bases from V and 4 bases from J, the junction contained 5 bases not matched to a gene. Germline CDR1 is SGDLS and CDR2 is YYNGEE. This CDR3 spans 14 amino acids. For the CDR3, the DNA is TGTGCCAGCAGCGTCCAGGGGGCCGCTTACGAGCAGTACTTC. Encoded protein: CASSVQGAAYEQYF.

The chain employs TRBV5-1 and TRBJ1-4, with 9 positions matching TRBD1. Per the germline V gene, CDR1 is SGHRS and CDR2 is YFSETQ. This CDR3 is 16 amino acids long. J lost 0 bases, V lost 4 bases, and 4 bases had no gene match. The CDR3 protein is CASSIGTGTTNEKLFF. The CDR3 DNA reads TGCGCCAGCAGCATCGGGACAGGGACAACTAATGAAAAACTGTTTTTT.

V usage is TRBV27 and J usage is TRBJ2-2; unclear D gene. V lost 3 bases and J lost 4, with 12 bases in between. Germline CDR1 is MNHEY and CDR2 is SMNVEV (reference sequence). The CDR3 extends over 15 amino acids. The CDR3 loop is CASSFVPRGTGELFF. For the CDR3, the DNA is TGTGCCAGCAGTTTTGTCCCGCGTGGCACCGGGGAGCTGTTTTTT.

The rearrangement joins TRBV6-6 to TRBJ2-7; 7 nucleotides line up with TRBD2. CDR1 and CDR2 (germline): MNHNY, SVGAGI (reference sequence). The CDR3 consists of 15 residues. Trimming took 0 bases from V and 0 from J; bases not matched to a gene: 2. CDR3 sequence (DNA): TGTGCCAGCAGTTACTCAGGGGAGGGCTCCTACGAGCAGTACTTC. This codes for CASSYSGEGSYEQYF.

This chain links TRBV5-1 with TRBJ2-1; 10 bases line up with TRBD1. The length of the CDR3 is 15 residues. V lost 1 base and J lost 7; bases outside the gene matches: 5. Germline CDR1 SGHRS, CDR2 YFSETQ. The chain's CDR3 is CASSLSGDRGNEQFF. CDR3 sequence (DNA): TGCGCCAGCAGCTTGTCAGGGGACAGGGGAAATGAGCAGTTCTTC.

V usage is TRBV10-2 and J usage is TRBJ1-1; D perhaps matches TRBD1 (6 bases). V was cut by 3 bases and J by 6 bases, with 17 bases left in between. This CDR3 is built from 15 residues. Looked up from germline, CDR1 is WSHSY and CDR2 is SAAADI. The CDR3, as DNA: TGCGCCAGCAGTGAACGTTCAGGGGTATTGGCTGAAGCTTTCTTT. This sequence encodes CASSERSGVLAEAFF.

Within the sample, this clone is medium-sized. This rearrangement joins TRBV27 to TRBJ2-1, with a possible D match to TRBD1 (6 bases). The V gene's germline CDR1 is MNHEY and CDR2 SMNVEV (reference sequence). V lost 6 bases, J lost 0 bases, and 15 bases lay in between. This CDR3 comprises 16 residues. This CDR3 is CASSPLQGSSYNEQFF. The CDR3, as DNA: TGTGCCAGCAGCCCCCTCCAGGGGAGCTCCTACAATGAGCAGTTCTTC.

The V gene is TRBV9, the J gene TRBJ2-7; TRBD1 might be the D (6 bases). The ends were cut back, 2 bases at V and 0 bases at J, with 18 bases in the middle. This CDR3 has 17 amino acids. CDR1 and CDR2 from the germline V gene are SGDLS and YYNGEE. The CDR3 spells CASSVEPEGGPSYEQYF. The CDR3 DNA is TGTGCCAGCAGCGTCGAGCCTGAAGGGGGTCCCTCCTACGAGCAGTACTTC.

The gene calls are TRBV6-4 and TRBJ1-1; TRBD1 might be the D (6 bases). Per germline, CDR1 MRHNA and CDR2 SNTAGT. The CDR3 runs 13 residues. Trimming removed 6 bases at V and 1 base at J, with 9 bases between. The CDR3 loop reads CASSRGTNTEAFF. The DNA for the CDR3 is TGTGCCAGCAGCAGGGGTACGAACACTGAAGCTTTCTTT.

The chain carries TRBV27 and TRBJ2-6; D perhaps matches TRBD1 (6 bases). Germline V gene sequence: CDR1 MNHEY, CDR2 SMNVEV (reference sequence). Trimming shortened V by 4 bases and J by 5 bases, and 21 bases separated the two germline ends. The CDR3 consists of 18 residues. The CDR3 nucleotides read TGTGCCAGCAGTTCCCAACAGGGTATAGGAATCTGGGCCAACGTCCTGACTTTC. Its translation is CASSSQQGIGIWANVLTF.

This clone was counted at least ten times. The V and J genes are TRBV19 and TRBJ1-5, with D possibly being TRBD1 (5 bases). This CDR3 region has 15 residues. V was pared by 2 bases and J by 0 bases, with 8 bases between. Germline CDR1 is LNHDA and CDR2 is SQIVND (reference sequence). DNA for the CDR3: TGTGCCAGTAGTATACAGGGATATAGCAATCAGCCCCAGCATTTT. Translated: CASSIQGYSNQPQHF.

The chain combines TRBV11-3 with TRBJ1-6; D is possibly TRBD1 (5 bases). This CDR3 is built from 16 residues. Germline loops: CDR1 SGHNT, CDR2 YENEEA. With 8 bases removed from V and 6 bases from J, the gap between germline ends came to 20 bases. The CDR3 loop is CASPPTGARLNSPLHF. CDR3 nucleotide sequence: TGTGCCAGCCCACCCACCGGGGCCAGGCTTAATTCACCCCTCCACTTT.